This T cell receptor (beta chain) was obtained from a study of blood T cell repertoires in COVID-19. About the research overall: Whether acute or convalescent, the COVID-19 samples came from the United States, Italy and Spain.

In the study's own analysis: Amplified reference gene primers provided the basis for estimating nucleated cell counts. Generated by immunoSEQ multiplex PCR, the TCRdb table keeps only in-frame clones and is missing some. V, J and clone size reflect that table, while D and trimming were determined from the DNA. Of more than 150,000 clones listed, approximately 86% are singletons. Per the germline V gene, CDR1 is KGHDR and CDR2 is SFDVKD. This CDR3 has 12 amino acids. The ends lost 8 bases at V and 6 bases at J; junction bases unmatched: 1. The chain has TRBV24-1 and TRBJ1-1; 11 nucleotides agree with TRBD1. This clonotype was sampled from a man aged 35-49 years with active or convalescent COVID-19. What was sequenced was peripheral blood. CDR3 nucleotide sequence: TGTGCCACCAAGGGACAGGGGGCTGAAGCTTTCTTT. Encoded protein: CATKGQGAEAFF.